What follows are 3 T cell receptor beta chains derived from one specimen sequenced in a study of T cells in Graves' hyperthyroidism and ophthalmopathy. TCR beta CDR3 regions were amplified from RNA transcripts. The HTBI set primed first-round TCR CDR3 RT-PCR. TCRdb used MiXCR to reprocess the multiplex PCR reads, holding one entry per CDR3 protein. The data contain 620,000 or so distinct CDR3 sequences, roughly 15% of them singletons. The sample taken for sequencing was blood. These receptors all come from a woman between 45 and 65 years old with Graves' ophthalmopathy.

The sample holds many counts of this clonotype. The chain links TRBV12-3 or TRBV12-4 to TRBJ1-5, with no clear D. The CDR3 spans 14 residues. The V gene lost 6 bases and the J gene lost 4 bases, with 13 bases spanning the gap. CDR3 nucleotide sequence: TGTGCCAGCAGCAAAACGGTATTAAATCAGCCCCAGCATTTT. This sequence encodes CASSKTVLNQPQHF.

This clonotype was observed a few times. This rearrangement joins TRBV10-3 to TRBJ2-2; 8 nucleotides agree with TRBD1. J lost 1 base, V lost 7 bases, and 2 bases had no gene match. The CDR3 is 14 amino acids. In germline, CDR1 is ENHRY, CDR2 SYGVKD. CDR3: CAITGTGNTGELFF. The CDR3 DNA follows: TGTGCCATCACTGGGACAGGGAACACCGGGGAGCTGTTTTTT.

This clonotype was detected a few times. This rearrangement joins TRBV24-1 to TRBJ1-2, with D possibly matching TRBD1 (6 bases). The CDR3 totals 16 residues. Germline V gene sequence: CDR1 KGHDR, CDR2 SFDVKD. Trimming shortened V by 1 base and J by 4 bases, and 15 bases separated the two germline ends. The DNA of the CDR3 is TGTGCCACCAGTGATTTCCGACAGGATGCCCCCTATGGCTACACCTTC. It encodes CATSDFRQDAPYGYTF.